The clone carrying this TCR beta chain showed up just a few times. These data come from a study of T-cell reconstitution after alpha-beta-depleted transplantation in children. Germline V gives CDR1 DFQATT, CDR2 SNEGSKA (reference sequence). Deletions cut 3 bases from V and 2 bases from J, with 14 bases between. CDR3 length equals 15 residues. The authors prepared the TCRbeta library with unique molecular identifiers. One entry per CDR3 protein results from TCRdb running MiXCR on the PCR reads. Among 500,000 or so distinct CDR3 sequences, roughly 33% were seen once, and the ten largest hold roughly 2.5%.

The sequence was collected from a human donor who donated a stem cell graft to a child with aplastic anemia. The sequencing used PBMCs from the stem cell graft donor, collected from the stem cell graft. The chain recombines TRBV20-1 with TRBJ2-1; D is ambiguous. The CDR3 DNA reads as TGCAGTGCTAGTTCGTGGGGTTCCACCTACAATGAGCAGTTCTTC. This gives the protein CSASSWGSTYNEQFF.